This T cell receptor (beta chain) was sequenced for a study of cytomegalovirus exposure and HLA in healthy donors. Study-wide points: While the bulk of TCR sequences proved rare, some public TCRs turned up in many donors. In a later analysis, TCR association rates varied by HLA locus: DRB1 most, HLA-C fewest.

This clone was counted a few times. Its antigen is undetermined. The CDR3 sequence is 13 residues long. CDR1 and CDR2 from the germline V gene are MNHNS and SASEGT. Trimming took 5 bases from V and 7 from J, leaving 15 bases between them. The primer mix had 60 Vbeta and 13 Jbeta primers. Profiling relied on immunoSEQ multiplex PCR, and the TCRdb table lists in-frame clones only, not all of them. The table lists tens of thousands of clones, 70% to 85% of them singletons. This rearrangement joins TRBV6-1 to TRBJ2-7, with D tentatively TRBD1 (5 bases). Sequencing used PBMCs. This clonotype was obtained from a man aged 50-60 years in good health and CMV-seronegative. CDR3: CASSPRAGREQYF. Written as DNA, the CDR3 is TGTGCCAGCAGTCCTCGCGCAGGGCGGGAGCAGTACTTC.